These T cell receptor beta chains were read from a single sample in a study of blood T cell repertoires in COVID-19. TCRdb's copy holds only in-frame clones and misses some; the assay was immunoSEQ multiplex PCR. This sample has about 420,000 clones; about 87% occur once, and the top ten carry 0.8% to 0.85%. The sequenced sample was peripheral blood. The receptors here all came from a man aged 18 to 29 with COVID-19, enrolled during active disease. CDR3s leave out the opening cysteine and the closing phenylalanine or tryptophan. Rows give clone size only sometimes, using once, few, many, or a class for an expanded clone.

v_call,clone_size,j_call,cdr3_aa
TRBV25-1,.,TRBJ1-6,ASSALLYSPLH
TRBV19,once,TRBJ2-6,ASSLGLAGSTGANVLT
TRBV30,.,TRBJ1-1,AWDRDNLHTEAF
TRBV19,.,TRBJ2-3,ASSTSDWTDTQY
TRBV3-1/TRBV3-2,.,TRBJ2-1,ASSPASGSHGEQF
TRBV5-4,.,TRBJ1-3,ASSGHRGNSGNTIY
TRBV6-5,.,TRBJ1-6,ASSYLGAYSPLH
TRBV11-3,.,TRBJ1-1,ASSVGGRAEAF
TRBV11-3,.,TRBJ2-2,ATSAGGLAGELF
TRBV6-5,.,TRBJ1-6,ASSYGDSNSPLH
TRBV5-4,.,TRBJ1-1,ASSLRQGGRNTEAF
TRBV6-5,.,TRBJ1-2,ASSYSVRGGYT